The clone carrying this T cell receptor beta chain was counted a few times. The data are from a study of blood T cells in healthy people across ages. PCR was performed a second time for roughly 7 to 11 cycles using a sample-barcoded 5' primer and a J-beta primer mix. TCRdb reprocessed the 5' RACE reads with MiXCR, giving one entry per CDR3 protein. The sample holds approximately 850,000 distinct CDR3 sequences, under 45% seen once. Source material: blood. This TCR derives from a man aged 60-69 years in good health.

CDR3 in DNA: TGTGCCAGCAGTCGCCAGACAGGGATGAATTCACCCCTCCACTTT. Translation gives CASSRQTGMNSPLHF. This chain connects TRBV6-2 or TRBV6-3 to TRBJ1-6; 7 positions match TRBD1. V was pared by 5 bases and J by 7 bases, with 8 bases of the junction left unmatched. CDR3 size: 15 residues. CDR1 and CDR2 from the germline V gene are MNHEY and SVGEGT.